The 24 T cell receptor beta chains reported below all come from one sample, sequenced in a study of T cell responses to AZD1222 COVID-19 vaccine. Some clones are missing from TCRdb's copy, which holds only in-frame ones; the method was immunoSEQ multiplex PCR. The sample has roughly 150,000 clones; 75% to 90% are singletons. Sequences were derived from peripheral blood, sampled on day 0 of AZD1222 vaccination. These receptors were taken from an adult in good health.

The V gene is TRBV2, the J gene TRBJ2-3; D is undetermined. This CDR3 spans 13 amino acids. V gave up 6 bases and J gave up 1 base, with 8 bases separating them. From germline, CDR1 is SNHLY and CDR2 FYNNEI. The CDR3 nucleotides read TGTGCCAGCAGGAGGACGGGCACAGATACGCAGTATTTT. It codes for CASRRTGTDTQYF.

The rearrangement links TRBV4-2 to TRBJ1-1; tentative D call: TRBD1 (5 bases). With 0 bases removed from V and 4 bases from J, the gap between germline ends came to 15 bases. This CDR3 is built from 16 residues. Looked up from germline, CDR1 is LGHNA and CDR2 is YNFKEQ. The chain's CDR3 is CASSQDPAQGGTEAFF. The CDR3 DNA is TGTGCCAGCAGCCAAGATCCGGCTCAGGGTGGCACTGAAGCTTTCTTT.

Concerning this clone itself: Different DNA sequences within this sample yield the same CDR3. For the CDR3, the DNA is TGTGCCAGCAGTTTATACCGTCAGCCCCAGCATTTT. This encodes CASSLYRQPQHF. The chain couples TRBV28 to TRBJ1-5; D unclear. Trimming took 1 base from V and 6 from J, leaving 4 bases between them. Germline V CDR1 and CDR2: MDHEN, SYDVKM. CDR3 length equals 12 residues.

This clone has a single count. V and J are TRBV9 and TRBJ2-2, with D perhaps matching TRBD1 (6 bases). V lost 3 bases, J lost 3 bases, and 9 bases lay in between. The length of the CDR3 is 14 residues. Germline-derived CDR1 and CDR2 are SGDLS and YYNGEE. CDR3 region: CASSGRQDTGELFF. For the CDR3, the DNA is TGTGCCAGCAGCGGCCGACAGGACACCGGGGAGCTGTTTTTT.

This clone was observed a handful of times. This chain joins TRBV20-1 and TRBJ1-5; D gene ambiguous. CDR1 is DFQATT and CDR2 is SNEGSKA in the germline V gene (reference sequence). The CDR3 is 11 residues long. V was cut by 1 base and J by 5 bases, with 3 bases left in between. CDR3 residues: CSARGDQPQHF. CDR3 DNA sequence: TGCAGTGCTAGAGGCGATCAGCCCCAGCATTTT.

The J gene is TRBJ2-7, the V gene TRBV7-6; 8 bases match TRBD2. This CDR3 is 15 amino acids long. Germline V gene lookup returns CDR1 SGHVS and CDR2 FNYEAQ. V trimming: 5 bases; J trimming: 2 bases; junction bases outside the gene matches: 8. CDR3 sequence (DNA): TGTGCCAGCAGCGAAGGTCCGGGGGGGCCCTACGAGCAGTACTTC. Translated: CASSEGPGGPYEQYF.

This clone was detected only a few times. The V gene is TRBV7-2, the J gene TRBJ2-1; 10 nucleotides line up with TRBD2. Unmatched junction bases numbered 4, after V lost 0 bases and J lost 2 bases. The CDR3 spans 17 residues. Germline V gene sequence: CDR1 SGHTA, CDR2 FQGNSA. The DNA for the CDR3 is TGTGCCAGCAGCTTAGCTCTAGCGGGGGAAACCTACAATGAGCAGTTCTTC. Translation: CASSLALAGETYNEQFF.

V gene TRBV15 combines with J gene TRBJ2-1; D is undetermined. V was trimmed by 4 bases and J by 1 base, leaving 11 bases between them. This CDR3 has 15 residues. Germline CDR1 and CDR2: LNHNV and YYDKDF (reference sequence). The CDR3 DNA sequence: TGTGCCACCAGCAAGTCATCTGAGTCCTACAATGAGCAGTTCTTC. Amino acid sequence: CATSKSSESYNEQFF.

The chain recombines TRBV7-6 with TRBJ2-7; no clear D. Per the germline V gene, CDR1 is SGHVS and CDR2 is FNYEAQ. The CDR3 loop spans 12 amino acids. V was clipped by 1 base and J by 3 bases, with 4 bases between them. The CDR3 loop reads CASSLDHYEQYF. The CDR3 DNA is TGTGCCAGCAGCTTAGACCACTACGAGCAGTACTTC.

The chain is built from TRBV2 and TRBJ1-1; D is uncertain. Looked up from germline, CDR1 is SNHLY and CDR2 is FYNNEI. The CDR3 loop spans 15 amino acids. V was pared by 7 bases and J by 0 bases, with 15 bases between. CDR3 in amino acids: CASTLFEQMNTEAFF. CDR3 nucleotide sequence: TGTGCCAGCACACTTTTTGAACAGATGAACACTGAAGCTTTCTTT.

The chain couples TRBV7-9 to TRBJ1-5; D is perhaps TRBD1 (6 bases). Germline loops: CDR1 SEHNR, CDR2 FQNEAQ (reference sequence). This CDR3 region has 16 residues. Trimming pared 5 bases from V and 2 bases from J, leaving 16 bases between. The CDR3 region is CASSPLGGRGNQPQHF. The DNA for the CDR3 is TGTGCCAGCAGCCCCCTCGGGGGCAGGGGCAATCAGCCCCAGCATTTT. Variable domain in full (rest from reference TRBV7-9 and TRBJ1-5): DTGVSQNPRHKITKRGQNVTFRCDPISEHNRLYWYRQTLGQGPEFLTYFQNEAQLEKSRLLSDRFSAERPKGSFSTLEIQRTEQGDSAMYLCASSPLGGRGNQPQHFGDGTRLSIL.

This sequence joins TRBV6-5 and TRBJ2-7; no clear D gene. Germline CDR1 and CDR2: MNHEY and SVGAGI. Trimming shortened V by 5 bases and J by 2 bases, and 13 bases separated the two germline ends. The CDR3 extends over 14 amino acids. DNA for the CDR3: TGTGCCAGCAGTAGCCGGGCCCGAACCTACGAGCAGTACTTC. Translation: CASSSRARTYEQYF.

The CDR3 here is CASSSSKQTGPHGEQFF. The DNA for the CDR3 is TGCGCCAGCAGCTCATCCAAACAGACAGGCCCCCACGGTGAGCAGTTCTTC. This chain connects TRBV5-1 to TRBJ2-1; possible D gene TRBD1, 6 bases. The germline V and J ends were trimmed by 3 bases and 9 bases, with 25 bases remaining between them. There are 17 residues in the CDR3. The germline CDR1 and CDR2 sequences are SGHRS and YFSETQ.

This rearrangement joins TRBV19 to TRBJ2-1; D may be TRBD1 (7 bases). The germline V and J ends were trimmed by 6 bases and 8 bases, with 17 bases remaining between them. Germline loops: CDR1 LNHDA, CDR2 SQIVND (reference sequence). This CDR3 is 14 amino acids long. The DNA of the CDR3 is TGTGCCAGTAGCCAGGGGGGCAGGGGATATGAGCAGTTCTTC. Its translation is CASSQGGRGYEQFF.

This clone was recorded only once. The chain uses TRBV5-6 and TRBJ1-5, with a weak D call TRBD1 (5 bases). Germline V gene lookup returns CDR1 SGHDT and CDR2 YYEEEE. The V gene lost 0 bases and the J gene lost 3 bases, with 10 bases spanning the gap. This CDR3 comprises 15 residues. CDR3 sequence: CASSLGGGDNQPQHF. In nucleotides, the CDR3 is TGTGCCAGCAGCTTGGGTGGGGGGGACAATCAGCCCCAGCATTTT.

The J gene is TRBJ2-2, the V gene TRBV5-4; either TRBD1 or TRBD2 may fit D (6 bases each). This CDR3 region has 16 residues. CDR1 is SGHNT, CDR2 YYREEE, per germline (reference sequence). V shed 2 bases and J shed 3 bases, with 14 bases lying between them. The CDR3 loop is CASSFMRGADTGELFF. The DNA for the CDR3 is TGTGCCAGCAGCTTTATGAGGGGGGCGGACACCGGGGAGCTGTTTTTT. Filled out from reference TRBV5-4 and TRBJ2-2, the complete variable domain reads ETGVTQSPTHLIKTRGQQVTLRCSSQSGHNTVSWYQQALGQGPQFIFQYYREEENGRGNFPPRFSGLQFPNYSSELNVNALELDDSALYLCASSFMRGADTGELFFGEGSRLTVL.

The chain links TRBV11-2 to TRBJ1-5; D possibly corresponds to TRBD1 (6 bases). Trimming pared 4 bases from V and 5 bases from J, leaving 27 bases between. Per the germline V gene, CDR1 is SGHAT and CDR2 is FQNNGV. This CDR3 contains 19 residues. For the CDR3, the DNA is TGTGCCAGCAGCTGGGTGATAACTCTAAGGACAGTGGATCATCAGCCCCAGCATTTT. It specifies CASSWVITLRTVDHQPQHF. Full variable domain (remainder filled in from reference TRBV11-2 and TRBJ1-5): EAGVAQSPRYKIIEKRQSVAFWCNPISGHATLYWYQQILGQGPKLLIQFQNNGVVDDSQLPKDRFSAERLKGVDSTLKIQPAKLEDSAVYLCASSWVITLRTVDHQPQHFGDGTRLSIL.

The V call is TRBV19, the J call TRBJ2-7, with D perhaps matching TRBD1 (5 bases). Deletions cut 1 base from V and 2 bases from J, with 12 bases between. The CDR3 covers 15 residues. Germline V gene sequence: CDR1 LNHDA, CDR2 SQIVND (reference sequence). The CDR3 bases are TGTGCCAGTAGTATAGGCCCGGCGGACACCTACGAGCAGTACTTC. This encodes CASSIGPADTYEQYF. The full variable domain, with the rest looked up from reference TRBV19 and TRBJ2-7, is DGGITQSPKYLFRKEGQNVTLSCEQNLNHDAMYWYRQDPGQGLRLIYYSQIVNDFQKGDIAEGYSVSREKKESFPLTVTSAQKNPTAFYLCASSIGPADTYEQYFGPGTRLTVT.

This clone turned up a few times. The gene calls are TRBV5-6 and TRBJ2-1, with a possible D match to TRBD1 (6 bases). The CDR3 loop spans 15 amino acids. Germline CDR1 and CDR2: SGHDT and YYEEEE. V shed 4 bases and J shed 2 bases, with 13 bases lying between them. The CDR3 DNA is TGTGCCAGCAGCCAACAGGGTATAACCTACAATGAGCAGTTCTTC. This encodes CASSQQGITYNEQFF.

The V and J genes are TRBV7-3 and TRBJ1-2, with a weak D call TRBD1 (6 bases). The V end lost 6 bases, the J end lost 7 bases, and 18 bases lay between the germline ends. Germline CDR1 and CDR2: SGHTA and FQGTGA. There are 14 residues in the CDR3. The CDR3 sequence: CASSSDGRGAGYTF. The CDR3 DNA sequence: TGTGCCAGCAGTTCCGACGGAAGGGGGGCTGGCTACACCTTC.

J is TRBJ1-2 and V is TRBV6-1; no definite D call. V lost 2 bases and J 4 bases, leaving 11 bases between the germline ends. Germline CDR1 is MNHNS and CDR2 is SASEGT. CDR3 length equals 14 residues. As DNA, the CDR3 is TGTGCCAGCAGTGAATCGGGCAGCCTCTATGGCTACACCTTC. Translation: CASSESGSLYGYTF.

This clone occurred once. V gene TRBV5-1 combines with J gene TRBJ1-4, with 7 bases identical to TRBD1. The junction had 5 bases not matched to a gene; V was cut back by 1 base and J by 2 bases. The CDR3 covers 16 residues. Germline loops: CDR1 SGHRS, CDR2 YFSETQ. The CDR3 reads CASSLMAGGTNEKLFF. CDR3 in DNA: TGCGCCAGCAGCTTGATGGCAGGGGGGACTAATGAAAAACTGTTTTTT.

The chain couples TRBV14 to TRBJ1-6; TRBD1 agrees at 9 bases. CDR1 and CDR2 from the germline V gene are SGHDN and FVKESK. CDR3 length equals 17 residues. V gave up 1 base and J gave up 9 bases; unmatched junction bases: 10. CDR3 sequence: CASSQVLGTGFSSPLHF. CDR3 bases: TGTGCCAGCAGCCAAGTATTGGGGACAGGGTTCAGTTCACCCCTCCACTTT.

The sample holds one count of this clone. V is TRBV7-2 and J is TRBJ1-5, with 7 bases that match TRBD1. J was trimmed by 4 bases and V by 5 bases; bases with no gene match: 5. Germline V gene lookup returns CDR1 SGHTA and CDR2 FQGNSA. The CDR3 loop spans 14 amino acids. DNA for the CDR3: TGTGCCAGCAGCGCCCAGGGGGTGAATCAGCCCCAGCATTTT. Translation gives CASSAQGVNQPQHF.